The 13 T cell receptor beta chains presented below share a single source sample, sequenced in a study of blood T cells in healthy people across ages. Primed by a sample-barcoded 5' primer and a J-beta primer mix, a second PCR proceeded for about 7 to 11 cycles. TCRdb reprocessed the 5' RACE reads with MiXCR, giving one entry per CDR3 protein. The sample includes roughly 800,000 distinct CDR3 sequences, 50% to 65% seen only once; the top ten take under 50%. The sample taken for sequencing was blood. These receptors all stem from a man of 80 years or more in good health.

This clonotype has more than one count but fewer than ten. The chain recombines TRBV29-1 with TRBJ2-5, with D perhaps matching TRBD2 (6 bases). This CDR3 comprises 14 residues. CDR1 SQVTM and CDR2 ANQGSEA come from the germline V gene. With 5 bases removed from V and 11 bases from J, the gap between germline ends came to 24 bases. The CDR3 loop reads CSVLTTGTHEEQYF. CDR3 nucleotide sequence: TGCAGCGTTCTAACTACCGGGACTCACGAGGAGCAGTACTTC.

The rearrangement uses TRBV20-1 and TRBJ2-3; 14 bases are a match to TRBD2. The CDR3 length is 18 residues. CDR1 and CDR2 from the germline V gene are DFQATT and SNEGSKA (reference sequence). V shed 4 bases, J shed 0 bases, and the junction held 9 bases outside the gene matches. CDR3 nucleotide sequence: TGCAGTGCTAACCGGGGGACTAGCGGGAGTTTTAGCACAGATACGCAGTATTTT. It is translated as CSANRGTSGSFSTDTQYF.

With regard to this clonotype: Being one base from a much bigger clone, this may be a read error. The chain uses TRBV5-1 and TRBJ2-3, with D possibly matching TRBD2 (5 bases). From germline, CDR1 is SGHRS and CDR2 YFSETQ. This CDR3 has 14 residues. In DNA form, the CDR3 reads TGCGCCAGCAGCCTGGCCAGCGGCACAGATGCGCAGTATTTT. The encoded protein is CASSLASGTDAQYF.

The chain joins TRBV20-1 to TRBJ2-7; the D gene could be TRBD1 or TRBD2 (5 bases each). Germline V gene lookup returns CDR1 DFQATT and CDR2 SNEGSKA (reference sequence). V lost 6 bases and J lost 2, with 14 bases in between. The CDR3 is 13 amino acids. CDR3: CSAPGAAPYEQYF. CDR3 DNA: TGCAGTGCCCCCGGGGCGGCCCCCTACGAGCAGTACTTC.

This rearrangement joins TRBV6-6 to TRBJ1-2; no clear D gene. Trimming shortened V by 6 bases and J by 4 bases, and 9 bases separated the two germline ends. Germline values: CDR1 MNHNY, CDR2 SVGAGI (reference sequence). This CDR3 is 12 amino acids long. This CDR3 reads CASRTDVYGYTF. The CDR3 DNA reads as TGTGCCAGCAGGACGGATGTCTATGGCTACACCTTC.

In its sample, this clonotype was seen a few times. The chain is built from TRBV6-6 and TRBJ2-1; TRBD2 matches at 11 bases. Trimming at V came to 6 bases and at J to 4 bases, leaving 5 bases not matched to a gene. The CDR3 consists of 15 residues. Germline V gene lookup returns CDR1 MNHNY and CDR2 SVGAGI (reference sequence). The CDR3 reads CASSRSGRGYNEQFF. CDR3 sequence (DNA): TGTGCCAGCAGCCGTAGCGGGAGGGGGTACAATGAGCAGTTCTTC.

The chain has TRBV20-1 and TRBJ2-7; 8 bases agree with TRBD1. Trimming removed 4 bases from V and 6 bases from J; junction bases left unmatched: 11. CDR3 size: 14 residues. Germline V lookup: CDR1 DFQATT, CDR2 SNEGSKA (reference sequence). This CDR3 is CSATQRQGLGEQYF. Here the CDR3 DNA reads TGCAGTGCTACCCAAAGACAGGGGCTTGGCGAGCAGTACTTC.

The J gene is TRBJ2-1, the V gene TRBV15; 10 bases match TRBD2. Germline lookup yields CDR1 LNHNV and CDR2 YYDKDF (reference sequence). Losses at the gene ends were 5 bases for V and 5 bases for J; bases not matched to a gene: 6. This CDR3 region has 15 residues. The CDR3 spells CATSRLSGRDNEQFF. The CDR3 DNA sequence: TGTGCCACCAGCCGCTTAAGCGGGAGGGACAATGAGCAGTTCTTC.

The chain combines TRBV6-6 with TRBJ1-6; 8 bases agree with TRBD1. Germline lookup yields CDR1 MNHNY and CDR2 SVGAGI (reference sequence). Germline trimming cut 8 bases from V and 7 bases from J; bases unmatched to any gene: 13. This CDR3 is 16 amino acids long. CDR3 in DNA: TGTGCCAGCGGCTTAGCAGGGGGCCTAAAGAATTCACCCCTCCACTTT. Translating gives CASGLAGGLKNSPLHF.

The V and J genes are TRBV28 and TRBJ2-3, with 8 bases aligning to TRBD1. The CDR3 spans 12 residues. Germline lookup yields CDR1 MDHEN and CDR2 SYDVKM. V lost 10 bases, J lost 8 bases, and 8 bases stayed unmatched. In nucleotides, the CDR3 is TGTGCCACCTGGACAGGGTTAGGTACGCAGTATTTT. Translated: CATWTGLGTQYF.

V is TRBV12-3 or TRBV12-4 and J is TRBJ2-7; a possible D gene is TRBD2 (6 bases). V was trimmed by 4 bases and J by 3 bases, leaving 13 bases between them. The CDR3 runs 14 residues. CDR3 DNA sequence: TGTGCCAGCAGTTGGAGAAGGAGGGGCTACGAGCAGTACTTC. This gives the protein CASSWRRRGYEQYF.

This clonotype was seen only once. The chain uses TRBV7-2 and TRBJ2-1; 7 bases agree with TRBD2. Germline CDR1 reads SGHTA; CDR2 reads FQGNSA. Unmatched junction bases numbered 11, after V lost 6 bases and J lost 9 bases. The CDR3 is 14 amino acids. CDR3 nucleotide sequence: TGTGCCAGCAGACCTTGGGGGGGAGGACTTGAGCAGTTCTTC. Residues: CASRPWGGGLEQFF.

The chain recombines TRBV27 with TRBJ2-5; TRBD1 or TRBD2 may be the D gene (5 bases each). The germline V and J ends were trimmed by 7 bases and 2 bases, with 14 bases remaining between them. The germline CDR1 and CDR2 sequences are MNHEY and SMNVEV (reference sequence). The CDR3 length is 14 residues. In DNA form, the CDR3 reads TGTGCCAGCACCCTCCCGGGACCTCAAGAGACCCAGTACTTC. Translated, it gives CASTLPGPQETQYF.